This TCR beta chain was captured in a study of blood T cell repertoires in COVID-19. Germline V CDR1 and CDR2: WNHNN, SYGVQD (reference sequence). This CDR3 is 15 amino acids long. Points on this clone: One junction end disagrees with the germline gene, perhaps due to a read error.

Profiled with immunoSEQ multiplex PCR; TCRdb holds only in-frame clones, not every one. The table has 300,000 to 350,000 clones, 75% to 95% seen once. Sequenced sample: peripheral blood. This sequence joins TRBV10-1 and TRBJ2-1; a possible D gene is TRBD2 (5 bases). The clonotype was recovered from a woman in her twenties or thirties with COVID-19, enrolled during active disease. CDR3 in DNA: TGCGCCAGCAGTCGGGATGCCGGCTCTTACACTGAGCAGTTCTTC. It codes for CASSRDAGSYTEQFF.